This passage covers 31 T cell receptor beta chains from one sample sequenced in a study of shared clonotypes between healthy human individuals. Sequencing was performed with immunoSEQ multiplex PCR; in TCRdb, only in-frame clones are kept and a portion is missing. The sample has 400,000 to 600,000 clones, more than 75% seen once. The sequenced sample consisted of PBMCs. The receptor source for this set is a middle-aged woman in good health. Some clones in this sample may be carry-over from other donors' samples.

DNA of the CDR3: TGTGCCAGCAGCGTGGACCGGAACACTGAAGCTTTCTTT. This encodes CASSVDRNTEAFF. The genes are TRBV9 and TRBJ1-1, with unresolved D. CDR1 and CDR2 from the germline V gene are SGDLS and YYNGEE. The germline V and J ends were trimmed by 2 bases and 1 base, with 6 bases remaining between them. The CDR3 totals 13 residues.

The rearrangement uses TRBV19 and TRBJ2-1; TRBD2 matches at 8 bases. Germline V gives CDR1 LNHDA, CDR2 SQIVND (reference sequence). The CDR3 covers 14 residues. V lost 5 bases to trimming and J lost 13 bases; unmatched junction nucleotides: 13. The CDR3 DNA sequence: TGTGCCAGTAGTGGGGCGGGGACTAGTGGCCCCCAGTTCTTC. Protein sequence: CASSGAGTSGPQFF. Full variable domain (outside the CDR3, taken from reference TRBV19 and TRBJ2-1): DGGITQSPKYLFRKEGQNVTLSCEQNLNHDAMYWYRQDPGQGLRLIYYSQIVNDFQKGDIAEGYSVSREKKESFPLTVTSAQKNPTAFYLCASSGAGTSGPQFFGPGTRLTVL.

The V gene is TRBV18, the J gene TRBJ1-2; D unclear. V lost 0 bases and J lost 0, with 8 bases in between. CDR3 length: 15 residues. Germline loops: CDR1 KGHSH, CDR2 LQKENI. The CDR3 region is CASSPPTDANYGYTF. The CDR3 DNA reads TGTGCCAGCTCACCACCAACAGATGCTAACTATGGCTACACCTTC.

CDR3 nucleotides: TGTGCCAGCAGCGGTAGCGGGATCGGGCAAGAGACCCAGTACTTC. Residues: CASSGSGIGQETQYF. The chain is built from TRBV9 and TRBJ2-5; 8 bases are a match to TRBD2. Germline CDR1 reads SGDLS; CDR2 reads YYNGEE. Trimming removed 3 bases from V and 2 bases from J; junction bases left unmatched: 6. The CDR3 runs to 15 residues.

The J gene is TRBJ2-1, the V gene TRBV4-2, with D perhaps matching TRBD2 (5 bases). This CDR3 region has 16 residues. Germline V CDR1 and CDR2: LGHNA, YNFKEQ. Trimming pared 4 bases from V and 0 bases from J, leaving 13 bases between. The CDR3 bases are TGTGCCAGCAGCCCGCCCGGGGTAGACTCCTACAATGAGCAGTTCTTC. This gives the protein CASSPPGVDSYNEQFF.

The chain combines TRBV6-5 with TRBJ2-2; possibly TRBD2 for D (5 bases). Germline V gene sequence: CDR1 MNHEY, CDR2 SVGAGI. Trimming pared 7 bases from V and 0 bases from J, leaving 9 bases between. The CDR3 spans 14 residues. DNA for the CDR3: TGTGCCAGCAAGCGGACCTCGAACACCGGGGAGCTGTTTTTT. Protein product: CASKRTSNTGELFF.

This chain joins TRBV19 and TRBJ2-7; D remains ambiguous. Germline lookup yields CDR1 LNHDA and CDR2 SQIVND (reference sequence). There are 14 residues in the CDR3. V lost 5 bases and J 2 bases, leaving 13 bases between the germline ends. The CDR3 DNA sequence: TGTGCCAGTAGTTCGACCTTTGGGACCTACGAGCAGTACTTC. The encoded protein is CASSSTFGTYEQYF.

This chain joins TRBV7-8 and TRBJ2-1; 8 bases map to TRBD2. Germline-derived CDR1 and CDR2 are SGHVS and FQNEAQ. V shed 1 base, J shed 8 bases, and the junction held 16 bases outside the gene matches. The length of the CDR3 is 18 residues. CDR3 protein: CASSLGGGGSGIGDEQFF. The CDR3 bases are TGTGCCAGCAGCTTAGGGGGCGGGGGTAGCGGGATTGGTGATGAGCAGTTCTTC.

The chain uses TRBV28 and TRBJ2-6; no firm D call. Germline loops: CDR1 MDHEN, CDR2 SYDVKM. The V end was cut by 8 bases, the J end by 1 base, with 6 bases between. The CDR3 runs to 13 residues. CDR3: CASRPSGANVLTF. CDR3 DNA sequence: TGTGCCAGCCGGCCTTCTGGGGCCAACGTCCTGACTTTC.

The chain links TRBV9 to TRBJ2-7; D remains ambiguous. The CDR3 is 15 amino acids. Per germline, CDR1 SGDLS and CDR2 YYNGEE. Trimming pared 0 bases from V and 1 base from J, leaving 11 bases between. CDR3 amino acids: CASSVGSTLSYEQYF. CDR3 sequence (DNA): TGTGCCAGCAGCGTAGGATCAACTTTATCCTACGAGCAGTACTTC.

V gene TRBV2 combines with J gene TRBJ1-3; 7 bases align to TRBD1. From germline, CDR1 is SNHLY and CDR2 FYNNEI. Trimming removed 5 bases from V and 3 bases from J; junction bases left unmatched: 1. The CDR3 is 13 amino acids. As DNA, the CDR3 is TGTGCCAGCAGTCAGGGGGTTGGAAACACCATATATTTT. Protein sequence: CASSQGVGNTIYF.

The V call is TRBV18, the J call TRBJ2-3, with D possibly matching TRBD2 (5 bases). The CDR3 consists of 15 residues. CDR1 is KGHSH and CDR2 is LQKENI in the germline V gene. Trimming removed 4 bases at V and 6 bases at J, with 17 bases between. The CDR3 bases are TGTGCCAGCTCACAGACCCGTGGCCGCGGGGATACGCAGTATTTT. This translates into CASSQTRGRGDTQYF.

The chain carries TRBV27 and TRBJ1-1; 8 nucleotides agree with TRBD1. Germline V gene sequence: CDR1 MNHEY, CDR2 SMNVEV (reference sequence). The CDR3 contains 14 residues. The ends lost 5 bases at V and 5 bases at J; junction bases unmatched: 7. The CDR3: CASSIGQGGTEAFF. The CDR3, as DNA: TGTGCCAGCAGTATTGGACAGGGCGGAACTGAAGCTTTCTTT.

V gene TRBV5-1 combines with J gene TRBJ2-1; 11 nucleotides agree with TRBD2. The germline CDR1 and CDR2 sequences are SGHRS and YFSETQ. Losses at the gene ends were 3 bases for V and 8 bases for J; bases not matched to a gene: 19. The CDR3 extends over 19 amino acids. CDR3 region: CASSSMASSGRARVDEQFF. The CDR3 DNA follows: TGCGCCAGCAGCTCGATGGCTAGTAGCGGGAGGGCCAGGGTTGATGAGCAGTTCTTC.

CDR3 coding DNA: TGTGCCAGCAGTTCCACAGGGGTGGGGAATCAGCCCCAGCATTTT. Encoded protein: CASSSTGVGNQPQHF. The gene calls are TRBV6-1 and TRBJ1-5; 7 bases line up with TRBD1. Per the germline V gene, CDR1 is MNHNS and CDR2 is SASEGT. The CDR3 length is 15 residues. V lost 5 bases, J lost 4 bases, and 8 bases stayed unmatched.

The rearrangement uses TRBV9 and TRBJ2-5; TRBD2 aligns across 8 bases. The J segment lost 7 bases and the V segment lost 3 bases, leaving 11 bases of the junction unmatched. The CDR3 contains 15 residues. Per germline, CDR1 SGDLS and CDR2 YYNGEE. The chain's CDR3 is CASSGGAGDIRTQYF. In DNA, the CDR3 is TGTGCCAGCAGCGGAGGAGCGGGAGATATAAGGACCCAGTACTTC.

V usage is TRBV7-2 and J usage is TRBJ2-7; 7 bases line up with TRBD2. This CDR3 is 16 amino acids long. The ends lost 1 base at V and 0 bases at J; junction bases unmatched: 6. Germline V CDR1 and CDR2: SGHTA, FQGNSA. DNA of the CDR3: TGTGCCAGCAGCTTAGGTGCGGGGAGGGACTCCTACGAGCAGTACTTC. Encoded protein: CASSLGAGRDSYEQYF. Together with reference TRBV7-2 and TRBJ2-7, the CDR3 gives the full variable domain: GAGVSQSPSNKVTEKGKDVELRCDPISGHTALYWYRQSLGQGLEFLIYFQGNSAPDKSGLPSDRFSAERTGGSVSTLTIQRTQQEDSAVYLCASSLGAGRDSYEQYFGPGTRLTVT.

The chain is built from TRBV28 and TRBJ1-5; D unresolved. The CDR3 has 12 residues. CDR1 is MDHEN and CDR2 is SYDVKM in the germline V gene. V shed 3 bases and J shed 10 bases, with 10 bases lying between them. This CDR3 is CASSFGLLPQHF. The CDR3 nucleotides are TGTGCCAGCAGTTTCGGGCTTCTCCCCCAGCATTTT.

V is TRBV7-3 and J is TRBJ2-6, with unresolved D. The V gene's germline CDR1 is SGHTA and CDR2 FQGTGA. CDR3 length equals 18 residues. V gave up 5 bases and J gave up 0 bases, with 17 bases separating them. CDR3 in amino acids: CASSPPVQTSSGANVLTF. The CDR3 DNA sequence: TGTGCCAGCAGCCCACCAGTTCAAACCAGCTCTGGGGCCAACGTCCTGACTTTC.

J is TRBJ2-3 and V is TRBV30; 8 bases line up with TRBD2. V lost 0 bases, J lost 4 bases, and 3 bases stayed unmatched. The CDR3 spans 14 residues. In germline, CDR1 is GTSNPN, CDR2 SVGIG (reference sequence). CDR3 coding DNA: TGTGCCTGGAGTGTAGCGGGAGTTTCAGATACGCAGTATTTT. Protein: CAWSVAGVSDTQYF.

V gene TRBV6-1 combines with J gene TRBJ1-4; D might be TRBD1 (6 bases). Deletions cut 4 bases from V and 7 bases from J, with 13 bases between. The CDR3 runs 14 residues. Germline V gives CDR1 MNHNS, CDR2 SASEGT. This CDR3 is CASSVGGLVEKLFF. The CDR3 DNA sequence: TGTGCCAGCAGTGTGGGGGGGCTGGTTGAAAAACTGTTTTTT.

The chain is built from TRBV6-4 and TRBJ2-1, with D hard to call. CDR1 and CDR2 from the germline V gene are MRHNA and SNTAGT. The CDR3 consists of 15 residues. The V and J ends lost 4 bases and 0 bases respectively, with 10 bases between them. Written as DNA, the CDR3 is TGTGCCAGCAGTGCCGACCAGAGCTCCTACAATGAGCAGTTCTTC. Amino acids: CASSADQSSYNEQFF.

This clone appeared a few times. In DNA, the CDR3 is TGTGCCAGCAGCTTTCTTGCGGGAGAGCAGTACTTC. This gives the protein CASSFLAGEQYF. The chain joins TRBV7-3 to TRBJ2-7; TRBD2 is a possible D gene (6 bases). Germline V lookup: CDR1 SGHTA, CDR2 FQGTGA. Trimming pared 3 bases from V and 7 bases from J, leaving 10 bases between. The CDR3 runs to 12 residues.

The V call is TRBV7-9, the J call TRBJ1-1; tentative D call: TRBD1 (5 bases). The CDR3 sequence is 13 residues long. The germline gives CDR1 SEHNR, CDR2 FQNEAQ (reference sequence). V lost 5 bases and J 1 base, leaving 8 bases between the germline ends. DNA for the CDR3: TGTGCCAGCAGCGGACAACAGAACACTGAAGCTTTCTTT. It is translated as CASSGQQNTEAFF.

This clone has a single count. CDR3 bases: TGTGCCAGCAGCTTAGAGTGGCTAGCGGCCGGGGGGACCGGGGAGCTGTTTTTT. Its translation is CASSLEWLAAGGTGELFF. The chain carries TRBV11-2 and TRBJ2-2; 7 bases are a match to TRBD2. The CDR3 totals 18 residues. Germline CDR1 reads SGHAT; CDR2 reads FQNNGV. The V and J ends lost 0 bases and 5 bases, in that order; junction bases with no gene match: 12.

The chain joins TRBV15 to TRBJ2-3; 11 bases are a match to TRBD2. The germline V gene encodes CDR1 LNHNV and CDR2 YYDKDF (reference sequence). The CDR3 sequence is 18 residues long. V dropped 0 bases and J dropped 1; count of bases not matched to a gene: 6. The CDR3 spells CATSRDPMTSGGTDTQYF. CDR3 DNA sequence: TGTGCCACCAGCAGAGATCCCATGACTAGCGGGGGCACAGATACGCAGTATTTT.

The rearrangement joins TRBV30 to TRBJ2-2; no definite D call. Trimming stripped 4 bases from V and 9 bases from J, with 18 bases between. Germline values: CDR1 GTSNPN, CDR2 SVGIG (reference sequence). This CDR3 is 14 amino acids long. The CDR3 DNA is TGTGCCTGGAAGGCTGCAGAAACGGGCCGGGAGCTGTTTTTT. Its translation: CAWKAAETGRELFF.

The chain links TRBV6-5 to TRBJ1-2, with 7 bases aligning to TRBD1. The length of the CDR3 is 14 residues. Germline CDR1 is MNHEY and CDR2 is SVGAGI. Germline trimming cut 3 bases from V and 6 bases from J; bases unmatched to any gene: 7. This CDR3 reads CASSYQGVFDGYTF. CDR3 in DNA: TGTGCCAGCAGTTATCAGGGGGTATTTGATGGCTACACCTTC.

This clone was seen a few times. The V call is TRBV29-1, the J call TRBJ1-2; D may be TRBD1 (5 bases). Germline CDR1 and CDR2: SQVTM and ANQGSEA. CDR3 length equals 13 residues. The V end lost 3 bases, the J end lost 4 bases, and 12 bases lay between the germline ends. As DNA, the CDR3 is TGCAGCGTTGAGGTGGGGGTTGGCTATGGCTACACCTTC. It codes for CSVEVGVGYGYTF.

This clone showed up just once. This rearrangement joins TRBV19 to TRBJ2-5, with D tentatively TRBD2 (5 bases). V was pared by 6 bases and J by 3 bases, with 17 bases between. Looked up from germline, CDR1 is LNHDA and CDR2 is SQIVND (reference sequence). This CDR3 comprises 15 residues. The CDR3 protein is CASSTAGQQEETQYF. The CDR3 DNA is TGTGCCAGTAGCACCGCGGGTCAACAAGAAGAGACCCAGTACTTC.

For this clone: Other DNA sequences in the same sample also yield this CDR3. The J gene is TRBJ1-5, the V gene TRBV7-9, with 7 positions matching TRBD1. Germline loops: CDR1 SEHNR, CDR2 FQNEAQ (reference sequence). V shed 5 bases and J 2 bases; nucleotides not matched to a gene: 3. This CDR3 comprises 14 residues. CDR3 nucleotides: TGTGCCAGCAGCCCCGGGACAGGCAATCAGCCCCAGCATTTT. This codes for CASSPGTGNQPQHF.